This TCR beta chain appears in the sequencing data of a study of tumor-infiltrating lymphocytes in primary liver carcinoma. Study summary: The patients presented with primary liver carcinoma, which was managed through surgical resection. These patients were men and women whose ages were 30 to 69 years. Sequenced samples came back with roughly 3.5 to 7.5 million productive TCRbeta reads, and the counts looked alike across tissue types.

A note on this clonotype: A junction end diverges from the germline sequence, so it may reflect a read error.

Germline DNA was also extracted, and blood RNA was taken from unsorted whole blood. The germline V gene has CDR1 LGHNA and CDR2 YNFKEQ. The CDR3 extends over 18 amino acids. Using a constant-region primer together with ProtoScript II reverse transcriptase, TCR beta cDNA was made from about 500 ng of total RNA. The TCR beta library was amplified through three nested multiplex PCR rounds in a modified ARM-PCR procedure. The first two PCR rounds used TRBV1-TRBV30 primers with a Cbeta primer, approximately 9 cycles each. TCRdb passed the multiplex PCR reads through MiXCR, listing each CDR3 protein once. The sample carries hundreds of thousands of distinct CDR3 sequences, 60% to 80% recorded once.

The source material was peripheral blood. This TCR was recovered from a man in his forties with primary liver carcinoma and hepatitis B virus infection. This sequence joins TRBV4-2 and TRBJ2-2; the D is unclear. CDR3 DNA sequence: TGTGTCAGCAGCCAAGCCTCCTCCTCTCCGTCGAACACCGGGGAGCTGTTTTTT. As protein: CVSSQASSSPSNTGELFF.